One sample yielded the 20 T cell receptor beta chains listed below, sequenced in a study of CXCR3-negative and CXCR3-positive naive CD8 T cells. General observations from the study: CXCR3-positive naive cells carried more hydrophobic TRB CDR3s than CXCR3-negative naive cells did.

Their target antigens are unknown. UMI-labeled 5' RACE TRB cDNA libraries were prepared from the cells. TCRdb re-called the 5' RACE reads; one entry per CDR3 protein, DNA not given. The repertoire shows around 6,900 distinct CDR3 sequences; the top ten hold roughly 1.4%. Sequenced material: naive CXCR3+ CD8+ T cells from blood. Subset denoted: CD45RO-CCR7+CD27+CD95- naive CD8+ T cells expressing CXCR3 (TNR3+). The origin of the receptors is a human donor in good health. Some clones in this sample may be carry-over from other donors' samples.

This clonotype shows up as medium-sized by frequency. The rearrangement uses TRBV7-8 and TRBJ2-3; TCRdb's assignment of TRBD2 cannot be checked, as there is no DNA. The germline CDR1 and CDR2 sequences are SGHVS and FQNEAQ. The CDR3 extends over 17 amino acids. This CDR3 reads CASSLPPGLAGADTQYF.

Considering frequency, this clonotype is medium-sized. The rearrangement uses TRBV7-2 and TRBJ2-1; as DNA is missing, the TRBD2 call by TCRdb cannot be tested. Germline CDR1 is SGHTA and CDR2 is FQGNSA. The CDR3 consists of 15 residues. The CDR3 region is CASSLGGLDINEQFF.

By frequency, this clonotype registers medium-sized. This chain links TRBV11-2 with TRBJ1-1; TCRdb indicates TRBD1, and absent DNA this call remains unverified. Looked up from germline, CDR1 is SGHAT and CDR2 is FQNNGV. This CDR3 contains 16 residues. The CDR3 region is CASSDGTGSKNTEAFF.

This clonotype is identified as medium-sized from frequency. V and J are TRBV29-1 and TRBJ2-5; without DNA, the TCRdb call of TRBD1 cannot be checked. The CDR3 is 13 amino acids. Germline V gene sequence: CDR1 SQVTM, CDR2 ANQGSEA. CDR3 loop: CSVAPTGEETQYF.

This clonotype ranks as medium-sized in terms of frequency. V is TRBV20-1 and J is TRBJ1-5; absent DNA, TCRdb's TRBD1 call cannot be checked. Germline V CDR1 and CDR2: DFQATT, SNEGSKA (reference sequence). The CDR3 covers 18 residues. The CDR3 reads CSALPPFRTGVSNQPQHF.

The J gene is TRBJ2-5, the V gene TRBV6-2 or TRBV6-3; as DNA is missing, the TRBD2 call by TCRdb cannot be tested. Germline CDR1 is MNHEY and CDR2 is SVGEGT. The CDR3 loop spans 14 amino acids. CDR3 protein: CASRPSGAWETQYF.

By frequency, this clonotype is medium-sized (0.01 to 0.1%). The V gene is TRBV7-9, the J gene TRBJ2-1; TCRdb calls TRBD2, which cannot be checked without DNA. The CDR3 is 15 amino acids. Per germline, CDR1 SEHNR and CDR2 FQNEAQ (reference sequence). The CDR3 loop is CASSPANSPYNEQFF.

This clonotype is labeled medium-sized (0.01 to 0.1%) based on frequency. The V and J genes are TRBV7-6 and TRBJ1-1. The CDR3 sequence is 17 residues long. Germline values: CDR1 SGHVS, CDR2 FNYEAQ. CDR3: CASSLNLLGGGITEAFF.

This sequence joins TRBV11-2 and TRBJ2-7; TCRdb gives TRBD1 as the D gene, but with no DNA this cannot be confirmed. The length of the CDR3 is 14 residues. Looked up from germline, CDR1 is SGHAT and CDR2 is FQNNGV. CDR3 sequence reads: CASSVGTGPYEQYF. The variable domain in full, completed from reference TRBV11-2 and TRBJ2-7, reads EAGVAQSPRYKIIEKRQSVAFWCNPISGHATLYWYQQILGQGPKLLIQFQNNGVVDDSQLPKDRFSAERLKGVDSTLKIQPAKLEDSAVYLCASSVGTGPYEQYFGPGTRLTVT.

The V and J genes are TRBV20-1 and TRBJ2-1. The CDR3 extends over 15 amino acids. Looked up from germline, CDR1 is DFQATT and CDR2 is SNEGSKA (reference sequence). This CDR3 reads CSARDLVGSYNEQFF.

This chain joins TRBV11-2 and TRBJ2-3; checking the TCRdb D call of TRBD1 is not possible without DNA. Per the germline V gene, CDR1 is SGHAT and CDR2 is FQNNGV. There are 15 residues in the CDR3. The CDR3 reads CASIKTRQPGDTQYF.

The chain employs TRBV6-5 and TRBJ1-1. CDR3 size: 14 residues. Looked up from germline, CDR1 is MNHEY and CDR2 is SVGAGI. The CDR3 sequence is CASSVDTVVTEAFF.

This chain connects TRBV7-2 to TRBJ2-3; with no DNA, the TCRdb D assignment of TRBD2 cannot be verified. The CDR3 length is 14 residues. Germline CDR1 reads SGHTA; CDR2 reads FQGNSA. CDR3 protein: CASSSRASPDTQYF.

CDR3 sequence reads: CASSLASGTDSYNEQFF. The V and J genes are TRBV4-1 and TRBJ2-1; TCRdb outputs TRBD2, but without DNA this stays unchecked. Germline assignment: CDR1 MGHRA and CDR2 YSYEKL. The CDR3 runs to 17 residues.

By frequency, this clonotype is medium-sized. V gene TRBV7-9 combines with J gene TRBJ1-2; TCRdb's D call, TRBD1, is unchecked because there is no DNA. Germline V gene sequence: CDR1 SEHNR, CDR2 FQNEAQ (reference sequence). This CDR3 contains 15 residues. The CDR3 is CASSRQGLSNYGYTF.

This chain uses TRBV6-5 with TRBJ2-3; absent DNA, TCRdb's TRBD1 call cannot be checked. Germline V CDR1 and CDR2: MNHEY, SVGAGI. CDR3 size: 11 residues. CDR3 sequence: CASRGADTQYF.

The chain combines TRBV7-9 with TRBJ1-1; the D call of TRBD1 rests on TCRdb alone, since no DNA is present to check it. Germline CDR1 is SEHNR and CDR2 is FQNEAQ (reference sequence). The CDR3 loop spans 12 amino acids. This CDR3 reads CASRDPQGRAFF.

This clonotype is called medium-sized based on its frequency. V gene TRBV25-1 combines with J gene TRBJ1-1. CDR1 and CDR2 (germline): MGHDK, SYGVNS. This CDR3 region has 11 residues. CDR3 in amino acids: CASSFEAEAFF. Supplemented by reference TRBV25-1 and TRBJ1-1, the full variable domain reads EADIYQTPRYLVIGTGKKITLECSQTMGHDKMYWYQQDPGMELHLIHYSYGVNSTEKGDLSSESTVSRIRTEHFPLTLESARPSHTSQYLCASSFEAEAFFGQGTRLTVV.

This clonotype is classed as medium-sized by frequency. The chain carries TRBV15 and TRBJ2-7. This CDR3 is built from 16 residues. In germline, CDR1 is LNHNV, CDR2 YYDKDF (reference sequence). CDR3 amino acids: CATSGVKRSSSYEQYF.

Its frequency marks this clonotype as medium-sized. V usage is TRBV19 and J usage is TRBJ2-7. The CDR3 spans 15 residues. Germline V gene data show CDR1 as LNHDA and CDR2 as SQIVND (reference sequence). The CDR3 loop reads CASSPSSWPSYEQYF.